This T cell receptor beta chain was identified during a study of monozygotic twins with inflammatory bowel disease. UMIs that had a 6-nucleotide sample barcode were put in using template switching. TCRdb reprocessed the 5' RACE reads, with one entry per CDR3 protein and no DNA. Its table lists around 200,000 distinct CDR3 sequences. Germline assignment: CDR1 MGHDK and CDR2 SYGVNS. The CDR3 loop spans 14 amino acids. The source is a human donor with ulcerative colitis or Crohn's disease, or a healthy co-twin of an affected twin (not recorded which). Input material: blood. The V call is TRBV25-1, the J call TRBJ1-3; TCRdb outputs TRBD1, but without DNA this stays unchecked. CDR3 loop: CASSETGQGNTIYF.